Listed below are T cell receptor beta chains from one sample, sequenced in a study of blood T cells in healthy people across ages. TCRdb analysed the 5' RACE reads with MiXCR anew, one entry per CDR3 protein. The repertoire holds just over 800,000 distinct CDR3 sequences, with approximately 67% as singletons. The sample was blood. Receptors were obtained from a man aged 30 to 39 in good health. The CDR3 runs from the conserved cysteine through the conserved F or W. A D gene is named only where the DNA matches it firmly. The size of a clone is reported for some rows only, either as once, few or many, or as a class for expanded clones.

d_call: -; v_call: TRBV7-9; j_call: TRBJ2-5; clone_size: -; cdr3_aa: CASKNYREVRTQETQYF; cdr3_nt: TGTGCCAGCAAGAACTACAGGGAAGTGAGAACACAAGAGACCCAGTACTTC
d_call: -; v_call: TRBV21-1; j_call: TRBJ2-5; clone_size: few; cdr3_aa: CASSAGTPIPETQYF; cdr3_nt: TGTGCCAGCAGTGCCGGGACACCGATCCCGGAGACCCAGTACTTC
d_call: TRBD2; v_call: TRBV10-3; j_call: TRBJ2-5; clone_size: -; cdr3_aa: CAIGDRPVTSGGETQYF; cdr3_nt: TGTGCCATCGGCGATAGGCCCGTGACTAGCGGGGGGGAAACCCAGTACTTC
d_call: -; v_call: TRBV25-1; j_call: TRBJ1-4; clone_size: few; cdr3_aa: CASSELGEKLFF; cdr3_nt: TGTGCCAGCAGTGAATTAGGGGAAAAACTGTTTTTT
d_call: -; v_call: TRBV6-1; j_call: TRBJ1-2; clone_size: -; cdr3_aa: CVSSEGQIYGYTF; cdr3_nt: TGTGTCAGCAGTGAAGGACAGATCTATGGCTACACCTTC
d_call: -; v_call: TRBV2; j_call: TRBJ2-6; clone_size: few; cdr3_aa: CASSEVASGANVLTF; cdr3_nt: TGTGCCAGCAGTGAAGTAGCTTCTGGGGCCAACGTCCTGACTTTC
d_call: -; v_call: TRBV7-8; j_call: TRBJ2-1; clone_size: -; cdr3_aa: CASSFPLGSNEQFF; cdr3_nt: TGTGCCAGCAGCTTCCCCCTAGGTTCCAATGAGCAGTTCTTC
d_call: -; v_call: TRBV6-5; j_call: TRBJ1-2; clone_size: few; cdr3_aa: CASSYSRGAGGYTF; cdr3_nt: TGTGCCAGCAGTTACTCTCGGGGGGCAGGAGGCTACACCTTC
d_call: -; v_call: TRBV7-3; j_call: TRBJ1-2; clone_size: -; cdr3_aa: CASSLQPFYGYTF; cdr3_nt: TGTGCCAGCAGCTTACAGCCCTTCTATGGCTACACCTTC
d_call: TRBD1; v_call: TRBV20-1; j_call: TRBJ2-5; clone_size: -; cdr3_aa: CSAPTRSPGQTIWRQYF; cdr3_nt: TGCAGTGCCCCCACCCGCTCGCCGGGACAGACTATCTGGAGGCAGTACTTC
d_call: TRBD1; v_call: TRBV20-1; j_call: TRBJ2-3; clone_size: -; cdr3_aa: CSALGQGVTDTQYF; cdr3_nt: TGCAGTGCCCTCGGACAGGGAGTTACAGATACGCAGTATTTT
d_call: -; v_call: TRBV5-1; j_call: TRBJ2-7; clone_size: -; cdr3_aa: CASTVQGPSEEEQYF; cdr3_nt: TGCGCCAGCACGGTCCAGGGGCCATCGGAGGAGGAGCAGTACTTC
d_call: TRBD2; v_call: TRBV28; j_call: TRBJ2-1; clone_size: -; cdr3_aa: CASSLVSGGVGEQFF; cdr3_nt: TGTGCCAGCAGTTTAGTCAGCGGGGGGGTCGGGGAGCAGTTCTTC
d_call: TRBD2; v_call: TRBV4-2; j_call: TRBJ2-2; clone_size: -; cdr3_aa: CASRHGGTSGGELFF; cdr3_nt: TGTGCCAGCAGGCATGGGGGGACTAGCGGAGGGGAGCTGTTTTTT
d_call: -; v_call: TRBV3-1; j_call: TRBJ1-2; clone_size: -; cdr3_aa: CASSQVGTYGYTF; cdr3_nt: TGTGCCAGCAGCCAAGTTGGGACCTATGGCTACACCTTC
d_call: -; v_call: TRBV7-2; j_call: TRBJ1-4; clone_size: -; cdr3_aa: CASSAYRVGEKLFF; cdr3_nt: TGTGCCAGCAGCGCATACAGGGTTGGCGAAAAACTGTTTTTT
d_call: TRBD1; v_call: TRBV7-9; j_call: TRBJ1-5; clone_size: -; cdr3_aa: CASSWTGEDNQPQHF; cdr3_nt: TGTGCCAGCAGTTGGACAGGAGAAGACAATCAGCCCCAGCATTTT
d_call: -; v_call: TRBV7-2; j_call: TRBJ1-2; clone_size: -; cdr3_aa: CASSLNPPMHGYTF; cdr3_nt: TGTGCCAGCAGCTTAAATCCCCCAATGCATGGCTACACCTTC
d_call: -; v_call: TRBV7-9; j_call: TRBJ1-2; clone_size: -; cdr3_aa: CASSSLDRAYGYTF; cdr3_nt: TGTGCCAGCAGCTCCCTGGACAGAGCCTATGGCTACACCTTC
d_call: -; v_call: TRBV7-2; j_call: TRBJ1-5; clone_size: -; cdr3_aa: CASSLALVEGAQHF; cdr3_nt: TGTGCCAGCAGCTTAGCCCTAGTTGAGGGCGCGCAGCATTTT
d_call: TRBD1; v_call: TRBV4-3; j_call: TRBJ1-5; clone_size: few; cdr3_aa: CASSQYRGDQPQHF; cdr3_nt: TGCGCCAGCAGCCAGTACAGGGGTGACCAGCCCCAGCATTTT
d_call: -; v_call: TRBV10-3; j_call: TRBJ2-4; clone_size: few; cdr3_aa: CAISPDLAGAIQYF; cdr3_nt: TGTGCCATCAGTCCCGACCTGGCCGGGGCCATTCAGTACTTC
d_call: TRBD2; v_call: TRBV6-6; j_call: TRBJ2-7; clone_size: -; cdr3_aa: CASTQRGAYEQYF; cdr3_nt: TGTGCCAGCACCCAGCGGGGAGCCTACGAGCAGTACTTC
d_call: TRBD1; v_call: TRBV5-6; j_call: TRBJ2-5; clone_size: -; cdr3_aa: CASSPLTGGNKETQYF; cdr3_nt: TGTGCCAGCAGCCCTCTAACAGGGGGTAATAAAGAGACCCAGTACTTC
d_call: TRBD1; v_call: TRBV5-1; j_call: TRBJ2-7; clone_size: -; cdr3_aa: CASSLDGTGSNEQYF; cdr3_nt: TGCGCCAGCAGCTTGGACGGGACAGGGTCGAACGAGCAGTACTTC
d_call: -; v_call: TRBV4-2; j_call: TRBJ2-7; clone_size: -; cdr3_aa: CASRQQVSYEQYF; cdr3_nt: TGTGCCAGCAGGCAACAGGTTTCCTACGAGCAGTACTTC
d_call: TRBD2; v_call: TRBV2; j_call: TRBJ2-7; clone_size: once; cdr3_aa: CASSGTAGGYEQYF; cdr3_nt: TGTGCCAGCAGTGGAACAGCGGGGGGTTACGAGCAGTACTTC
d_call: -; v_call: TRBV7-9; j_call: TRBJ1-2; clone_size: medium-sized; cdr3_aa: CASSETGEANYGYTF; cdr3_nt: TGTGCCAGCAGCGAGACAGGAGAAGCTAACTATGGCTACACCTTC
d_call: -; v_call: TRBV4-2; j_call: TRBJ1-2; clone_size: -; cdr3_aa: CASSQGSVGVYGYTF; cdr3_nt: TGTGCCAGCAGCCAAGGGAGCGTGGGGGTCTATGGCTACACCTTC
d_call: -; v_call: TRBV7-8; j_call: TRBJ1-5; clone_size: -; cdr3_aa: CASSLYGPGVAQPQHF; cdr3_nt: TGTGCCAGCAGCTTATACGGCCCAGGGGTTGCTCAGCCCCAGCATTTT
d_call: -; v_call: TRBV28; j_call: TRBJ2-7; clone_size: few; cdr3_aa: CASSETREEQYF; cdr3_nt: TGTGCCAGCAGCGAAACTAGAGAAGAGCAGTACTTC
d_call: -; v_call: TRBV4-3; j_call: TRBJ2-6; clone_size: few; cdr3_aa: CASSQDGVSGANVLTF; cdr3_nt: TGCGCCAGCAGCCAAGATGGGGTGTCTGGGGCCAACGTCCTGACTTTC
d_call: TRBD2; v_call: TRBV3-1; j_call: TRBJ2-1; clone_size: few; cdr3_aa: CASSPSGGATYNEQFF; cdr3_nt: TGTGCCAGCAGTCCTAGCGGGGGAGCCACCTACAATGAGCAGTTCTTC
d_call: -; v_call: TRBV2; j_call: TRBJ2-7; clone_size: -; cdr3_aa: CASRREATGLYYEQYF; cdr3_nt: TGTGCCAGCAGGAGGGAAGCGACAGGTCTTTACTACGAGCAGTACTTC
d_call: -; v_call: TRBV20-1; j_call: TRBJ2-7; clone_size: -; cdr3_aa: CSGVRRASYEQYF; cdr3_nt: TGCAGTGGTGTTCGTAGGGCCTCGTACGAGCAGTACTTC
d_call: TRBD2; v_call: TRBV15; j_call: TRBJ2-7; clone_size: -; cdr3_aa: CATSRGVAGASYEQYF; cdr3_nt: TGTGCCACCAGCAGAGGGGTAGCGGGGGCCTCATACGAGCAGTACTTC
d_call: -; v_call: TRBV5-1; j_call: TRBJ2-1; clone_size: few; cdr3_aa: CASSLKAEPYNEQFF; cdr3_nt: TGCGCCAGCAGCTTGAAAGCGGAACCTTACAATGAGCAGTTCTTC
d_call: -; v_call: TRBV4-1; j_call: TRBJ2-7; clone_size: -; cdr3_aa: CASSQVFPGTTYEQYF; cdr3_nt: TGCGCCAGCAGCCAAGTCTTCCCGGGGACAACCTACGAGCAGTACTTC
d_call: TRBD1; v_call: TRBV6-2/TRBV6-3; j_call: TRBJ2-7; clone_size: -; cdr3_aa: CASRSRQGMWEQYF; cdr3_nt: TGTGCCAGCAGATCGAGACAGGGAATGTGGGAGCAGTACTTC
d_call: -; v_call: TRBV29-1; j_call: TRBJ1-2; clone_size: -; cdr3_aa: CSATDGPNYGYTF; cdr3_nt: TGCAGCGCCACCGACGGACCTAACTATGGCTACACCTTC
d_call: -; v_call: TRBV4-1; j_call: TRBJ2-2; clone_size: -; cdr3_aa: CASSQKGWRGGPNTGELFF; cdr3_nt: TGCGCCAGCAGCCAAAAGGGATGGAGGGGGGGGCCTAACACCGGGGAGCTGTTTTTT
d_call: TRBD1; v_call: TRBV6-5; j_call: TRBJ1-6; clone_size: -; cdr3_aa: CASSPAGQGDNSPLHF; cdr3_nt: TGTGCCAGCAGTCCCGCAGGACAGGGGGATAATTCACCCCTCCACTTT
d_call: -; v_call: TRBV20-1; j_call: TRBJ2-7; clone_size: -; cdr3_aa: CSAKGGEQYF; cdr3_nt: TGCAGTGCTAAGGGCGGTGAGCAGTACTTC
d_call: -; v_call: TRBV24-1; j_call: TRBJ2-3; clone_size: -; cdr3_aa: CATSAQHHTDTQYF; cdr3_nt: TGTGCCACCAGCGCACAACACCACACAGATACGCAGTATTTT